Below are 17 T cell receptor beta chains sequenced from a single sample in a study of blood T cell repertoires in COVID-19. Produced via immunoSEQ multiplex PCR; TCRdb's table is partial and in-frame only. The sample includes under 110,000 clones, 92% of them seen just once. Input material: peripheral blood. The receptors come from a man in his fifties with active COVID-19.

The V gene is TRBV30, the J gene TRBJ1-1, with D unclear. CDR3 size: 14 residues. CDR1 is GTSNPN, CDR2 SVGIG, per germline (reference sequence). As DNA, the CDR3 is TGTTCCCTGATGGCCCGGGGAGTAAACACTGAAGCTTTCTTT. Its protein is CSLMARGVNTEAFF.

Of note for this clone: This sample also contains other DNA sequences that code for the same CDR3. The CDR3: CASSQGLNTEAFF. The CDR3 DNA sequence: TGTGCCAGCAGCCAAGGGCTGAACACTGAAGCTTTCTTT. The V and J genes are TRBV3-1 (or the pseudogene TRBV3-2) and TRBJ1-1; D not certain. The germline gives CDR1 LGHDT, CDR2 YNNKEL (reference sequence). Trimming shortened V by 1 base and J by 0 bases, and 3 bases separated the two germline ends. There are 13 residues in the CDR3.

V is TRBV18 and J is TRBJ2-1, with 13 bases matching TRBD2. With V trimmed by 0 bases and J by 3 bases, 11 bases remained unmatched. The CDR3 runs to 20 residues. CDR1 is KGHSH, CDR2 LQKENI, per germline. The CDR3 coding sequence is TGTGCCAGCTCACCACCGTTGGCCGGGACTAGCGGGACCTACTACAATGAGCAGTTCTTC. Encoded protein: CASSPPLAGTSGTYYNEQFF.

The V call is TRBV19, the J call TRBJ1-5; D is undetermined. V dropped 3 bases and J dropped 0 bases, with 9 bases sitting between them. The CDR3 has 15 residues. Germline V CDR1 and CDR2: LNHDA, SQIVND (reference sequence). CDR3 nucleotide sequence: TGTGCCAGTAGTATCCTGACACCTAGCAATCAGCCCCAGCATTTT. As protein: CASSILTPSNQPQHF. Filled out from reference TRBV19 and TRBJ1-5, the complete variable domain reads DGGITQSPKYLFRKEGQNVTLSCEQNLNHDAMYWYRQDPGQGLRLIYYSQIVNDFQKGDIAEGYSVSREKKESFPLTVTSAQKNPTAFYLCASSILTPSNQPQHFGDGTRLSIL.

This rearrangement joins TRBV3-1 (or the pseudogene TRBV3-2) to TRBJ2-7; 7 positions agree with TRBD2. V was pared by 3 bases and J by 1 base, with 9 bases of the junction left unmatched. The CDR3 spans 16 residues. CDR1 and CDR2 (germline): LGHDT, YNNKEL (reference sequence). This CDR3 reads CASSHRSTSASYEQYF. The CDR3 coding sequence is TGTGCCAGCAGCCACCGCTCCACTAGCGCTTCCTACGAGCAGTACTTC.

The chain combines TRBV7-9 with TRBJ2-7; 7 bases align to TRBD1. V shed 5 bases, J shed 4 bases, and the junction held 5 bases outside the gene matches. Per the germline V gene, CDR1 is SEHNR and CDR2 is FQNEAQ (reference sequence). The CDR3 is 13 residues long. In DNA, the CDR3 is TGTGCCAGCAGCACACAGGGGCAGTACGAGCAGTACTTC. Encoded protein: CASSTQGQYEQYF. The full variable domain, completed using reference TRBV7-9 and TRBJ2-7, is DTGVSQNPRHKITKRGQNVTFRCDPISEHNRLYWYRQTLGQGPEFLTYFQNEAQLEKSRLLSDRFSAERPKGSFSTLEIQRTEQGDSAMYLCASSTQGQYEQYFGPGTRLTVT.

The V and J genes are TRBV19 and TRBJ1-5; D not resolved. The CDR3 is 16 amino acids. Germline values: CDR1 LNHDA, CDR2 SQIVND (reference sequence). V was clipped by 7 bases and J by 4 bases, with 20 bases between them. The CDR3: CASTNLAGLLNQPQHF. Here the CDR3 DNA reads TGTGCCAGTACCAACCTTGCAGGTCTGCTTAATCAGCCCCAGCATTTT.

The V call is TRBV19, the J call TRBJ2-7; 12 nucleotides align to TRBD1. Looked up from germline, CDR1 is LNHDA and CDR2 is SQIVND (reference sequence). Trimming removed 5 bases from V and 5 bases from J; junction bases left unmatched: 7. This CDR3 has 15 amino acids. The CDR3 loop is CASSSPGQGANEQYF. In DNA form, the CDR3 reads TGTGCCAGTAGTTCCCCGGGACAGGGGGCTAACGAGCAGTACTTC.

This chain uses TRBV27 with TRBJ2-5, with TRBD1 matching 8 bases. The CDR3 loop spans 15 amino acids. Germline V CDR1 and CDR2: MNHEY, SMNVEV (reference sequence). J was trimmed by 5 bases and V by 4 bases; bases with no gene match: 9. CDR3 sequence: CASSSPVRGQETQYF. The CDR3 DNA is TGTGCCAGCAGTTCACCCGTCAGGGGGCAGGAGACCCAGTACTTC.

The chain's CDR3 is CASSPQVLVQGYNSPLHF. CDR3 coding DNA: TGTGCCAGCTCACCCCAAGTCCTAGTACAAGGATATAATTCACCCCTCCACTTT. This chain uses TRBV18 with TRBJ1-6, with D uncertain. Germline V gene data show CDR1 as KGHSH and CDR2 as LQKENI. The CDR3 sequence is 18 residues long. Deletions cut 3 bases from V and 4 bases from J, with 19 bases between.

The J gene is TRBJ1-2, the V gene TRBV30, with D tentatively TRBD1 (6 bases). The CDR3 has 13 amino acids. Germline-derived CDR1 and CDR2 are GTSNPN and SVGIG (reference sequence). Trimming removed 3 bases at V and 2 bases at J, with 10 bases between. CDR3 sequence reads: CAWSVGANYGYTF. As DNA, the CDR3 is TGTGCCTGGAGCGTGGGGGCGAACTATGGCTACACCTTC.

The chain couples TRBV6-4 to TRBJ2-2; D gene unclear. The CDR3 contains 18 residues. The germline V gene encodes CDR1 MRHNA and CDR2 SNTAGT. Trimming shortened V by 0 bases and J by 1 base, and 15 bases separated the two germline ends. CDR3 DNA: TGTGCCAGCAGTGACTCAGGCCGGTCTCCGGGGAACACCGGGGAGCTGTTTTTT. This gives the protein CASSDSGRSPGNTGELFF.

V is TRBV7-6 and J is TRBJ2-7; 8 nucleotides align to TRBD2. The germline CDR1 and CDR2 sequences are SGHVS and FNYEAQ. V lost 1 base, J lost 6 bases, and 17 bases stayed unmatched. The CDR3 extends over 18 amino acids. The CDR3 region has the DNA TGTGCCAGCAGCTTAGTTGCCTCGGGAGGGCTCTTGCCCCCCGAGCAGTACTTC. Residues: CASSLVASGGLLPPEQYF.

The V gene is TRBV24-1, the J gene TRBJ2-2, with 9 bases lining up with TRBD1. Germline V gene data show CDR1 as KGHDR and CDR2 as SFDVKD. The J segment lost 1 base and the V segment lost 4 bases, leaving 6 bases of the junction unmatched. The CDR3 is made up of 17 amino acids. CDR3 residues: CATSDLGQGKNTGELFF. The CDR3 region has the DNA TGTGCCACCAGTGACCTGGGACAGGGTAAGAACACCGGGGAGCTGTTTTTT.

This clone was detected only once. This chain uses TRBV3-1 (or the pseudogene TRBV3-2) with TRBJ1-2; weak D call: TRBD1 (5 bases). This CDR3 comprises 15 residues. CDR1 and CDR2 from the germline V gene are LGHDT and YNNKEL (reference sequence). V lost 3 bases and J lost 6, with 17 bases in between. In DNA form, the CDR3 reads TGTGCCAGCAGCCAGTGGACACCTGCTGAAGATGGCTACACCTTC. This encodes CASSQWTPAEDGYTF.

The chain recombines TRBV2 with TRBJ2-7; no clear D gene. The V and J ends lost 6 bases and 2 bases respectively, with 5 bases between them. CDR3 length: 11 amino acids. Germline V gene data show CDR1 as SNHLY and CDR2 as FYNNEI. Here the CDR3 reads CASRETYEQYF. The DNA of the CDR3 is TGTGCCAGCAGGGAGACCTACGAGCAGTACTTC.

The genes are TRBV28 and TRBJ2-1; 14 positions agree with TRBD2. The CDR3 has 15 amino acids. Losses at the gene ends were 5 bases for V and 6 bases for J; bases not matched to a gene: 3. Germline V CDR1 and CDR2: MDHEN, SYDVKM. In DNA form, the CDR3 reads TGTGCCAGCAGTCCGACTAGCGGGAGGGTCAATGAGCAGTTCTTC. Translated: CASSPTSGRVNEQFF.